These T cell receptor beta chains were read from a single sample in a study of beta chain features in type 1 diabetes. Produced via immunoSEQ multiplex PCR; TCRdb's table is partial and in-frame only. The data show some 330,000 clones, 8% to 13% seen once. The sample was naive CD4+ T cells from blood. These TCRs come from a woman aged 25 to 39 in good health. CDR3s include the opening cysteine and the closing phenylalanine or tryptophan. A D gene is named only where the DNA matches it firmly. Only some rows state a clone size, as once, few, many or a class for expanded clones.

>TRBV23-1|TRBJ1-5|.|few
CASSFRGPRGQPQHF
TGCGCCAGCAGTTTCCGGGGTCCTCGAGGTCAGCCCCAGCATTTT
>TRBV6-6|TRBJ2-3|.|few
CASSYGNRVADTQYF
TGTGCCAGCAGTTACGGGAACAGGGTCGCAGATACGCAGTATTTT
>TRBV25-1|TRBJ1-2|TRBD1|.
CASSEQGAIGYTF
TGTGCCAGCAGTGAACAGGGGGCTATTGGCTACACCTTC
>TRBV5-1|TRBJ2-3|TRBD2|few
CASRPPGLAGTDTQYF
TGCGCCAGCAGACCTCCGGGACTAGCGGGCACAGATACGCAGTATTTT
>TRBV30|TRBJ2-1|TRBD2|.
CAWTPAAGGTYNEQFF
TGTGCCTGGACCCCTGCAGCGGGAGGGACCTACAATGAGCAGTTCTTC
>TRBV29-1|TRBJ2-7|.|.
CSVGPEVGEQYF
TGCAGCGTTGGGCCGGAGGTGGGCGAGCAGTACTTC
>TRBV10-3|TRBJ2-7|.|.
CAIAQRSYEQYF
TGTGCCATCGCTCAGAGGAGCTACGAGCAGTACTTC
>TRBV7-2|TRBJ2-1|.|.
CASSLGGTYNEQFF
TGTGCCAGCAGCTTAGGCGGTACTTACAATGAGCAGTTCTTC
>TRBV7-9|TRBJ2-7|.|.
CASSLRGREPYEQYF
TGTGCCAGCAGCTTACGTGGACGGGAACCCTACGAGCAGTACTTC
>TRBV25-1|TRBJ2-7|.|few
CASSEDVSRDEQYF
TGTGCCAGCAGTGAAGATGTCAGCAGGGACGAGCAGTACTTC
>TRBV5-8|TRBJ2-2|.|few
CASSSHPGLSTGELFF
TGTGCCAGCAGCTCCCACCCGGGACTCTCCACCGGGGAGCTGTTTTTT
>TRBV9|TRBJ2-1|.|.
CASSVGYNEQFF
TGTGCCAGCAGCGTCGGGTACAATGAGCAGTTCTTC
>TRBV5-1|TRBJ2-5|TRBD1|.
CASSRGQGPETQYF
TGCGCCAGCAGCAGGGGACAGGGGCCGGAGACCCAGTACTTC
>TRBV28|TRBJ2-1|TRBD2|few
CASRGVAGVWSNEQFF
TGTGCCAGCAGAGGGGTAGCGGGAGTTTGGAGCAATGAGCAGTTCTTC
>TRBV9|TRBJ2-5|.|.
CASSVSPRPDGQETQYF
TGTGCCAGCAGCGTATCTCCCAGGCCAGACGGACAAGAGACCCAGTACTTC
>TRBV30|TRBJ2-5|.|.
CAWSGPEAQYF
TGTGCCTGGTCCGGTCCGGAGGCCCAGTACTTC
>TRBV15|TRBJ2-1|.|.
CATSRDVGQYNEQFF
TGTGCCACCAGCAGAGATGTTGGACAGTACAATGAGCAGTTCTTC
>TRBV18|TRBJ2-5|TRBD1|.
CASSPGQAIGETQYF
TGTGCCAGCTCACCCGGACAGGCGATTGGGGAGACCCAGTACTTC
>TRBV28|TRBJ1-1|TRBD1|.
CASGRQGPTEAFF
TGTGCCAGTGGTAGACAGGGTCCCACTGAAGCTTTCTTT
>TRBV7-2|TRBJ2-5|.|few
CASSRGILKETQYF
TGTGCCAGCAGCCGGGGAATCCTAAAAGAGACCCAGTACTTC
>TRBV7-7|TRBJ2-3|.|few
CASSLVAGQRDTQYF
TGTGCTAGCAGCTTAGTAGCAGGGCAAAGAGATACGCAGTATTTT
>TRBV7-6|TRBJ1-1|.|few
CASSLAQGLGFPNTEAFF
TGTGCCAGCAGCTTAGCCCAGGGGTTGGGGTTCCCGAACACTGAAGCTTTCTTT
>TRBV7-9|TRBJ2-1|TRBD2|.
CASSYGTSGNEQFF
TGTGCCAGCAGTTATGGGACTAGCGGCAATGAGCAGTTCTTC
>TRBV11-2|TRBJ2-3|TRBD2|few
CASSLVSGRDTQYF
TGTGCCAGCAGCTTAGTTAGCGGGCGGGATACGCAGTATTTT
>TRBV6-5|TRBJ1-2|.|.
CASSSSNYGYTF
TGTGCCAGCAGCTCTTCGAACTATGGCTACACCTTC
>TRBV5-4|TRBJ1-2|TRBD1|few
CASSIGDRATYGYTF
TGTGCCAGCAGCATTGGGGACAGGGCCACCTATGGCTACACCTTC
>TRBV6-1|TRBJ1-5|.|.
CASRMTSGNQPQHF
TGTGCCAGCAGAATGACAAGCGGGAATCAGCCCCAGCATTTT
>TRBV6-5|TRBJ2-6|.|.
CASSSLFGANVLTF
TGTGCCAGCAGTTCTCTCTTTGGGGCCAACGTCCTGACTTTC
>TRBV29-1|TRBJ1-2|.|.
CSVGPDGYTF
TGCAGCGTTGGGCCTGATGGCTACACCTTC
>TRBV29-1|TRBJ2-5|.|.
CSDRPRTNQETQYF
TGCAGCGACCGACCCCGGACAAACCAAGAGACCCAGTACTTC